Below are 26 T cell receptor beta chains sequenced from a single sample in a study of beta chain features in type 1 diabetes. Sequenced material consisted of expressed TCRB transcripts (all of the isolated RNA was reverse transcribed). Measured with immunoSEQ multiplex PCR; TCRdb has only the in-frame clones, and not every one. The table includes 600,000 or so clones, 11% to 15% detected once. Study results and caveats: Shorter TCRB CDR3s, moderately but significantly so, were found in Type 1 diabetes patients in all four CD4+ subsets.

Their cognate antigens are unknown. Specimen: naive CD4+ T cells from blood. The receptor set was obtained from a young man with type 1 diabetes.

CDR3: CASSEKGAQYF. CDR3 coding DNA: TGTGCCAGCAGCGAAAAAGGGGCCCAGTACTTC. The V gene is TRBV6-5, the J gene TRBJ2-5; tentatively, D is TRBD1 (5 bases). CDR1 is MNHEY, CDR2 SVGAGI, per germline. The CDR3 has 11 residues. V lost 6 bases and J 9 bases, leaving 11 bases between the germline ends.

The sample holds a few counts of this clone. V gene TRBV5-1 combines with J gene TRBJ2-5; a possible D gene is TRBD2 (6 bases). Germline lookup yields CDR1 SGHRS and CDR2 YFSETQ. V was trimmed by 7 bases and J by 4 bases, leaving 20 bases between them. There are 15 residues in the CDR3. CDR3 sequence reads: CASATDPGGGETQYF. DNA of the CDR3: TGCGCCAGCGCAACAGACCCCGGGGGAGGAGAGACCCAGTACTTC.

This clone has a handful of counts. DNA for the CDR3: TGTGCCAGCAGCTTTGATCGCGGGCGAGGGGAGACCCAGTACTTC. It specifies CASSFDRGRGETQYF. The V and J genes are TRBV7-9 and TRBJ2-5; a weak D match, TRBD2 (5 bases). Germline values: CDR1 SEHNR, CDR2 FQNEAQ (reference sequence). The V gene lost 3 bases and the J gene lost 5 bases, with 16 bases spanning the gap. This CDR3 is 15 amino acids long.

The chain recombines TRBV6-5 with TRBJ1-5, with 7 bases aligning to TRBD1. Germline CDR1 reads MNHEY; CDR2 reads SVGAGI. The V segment lost 0 bases and the J segment 7 bases; nucleotides outside the gene matches: 6. The CDR3 contains 15 residues. In nucleotides, the CDR3 is TGTGCCAGCAGTTACTCGGCAGGGGGGAGACAGCCCCAGCATTTT. As protein: CASSYSAGGRQPQHF.

Comment on this clone: Distinct nucleotide sequences in the sample also encode this CDR3. This rearrangement joins TRBV30 to TRBJ1-1; unclear D gene. V lost 1 base, J lost 1 base, and 7 bases lay in between. Looked up from germline, CDR1 is GTSNPN and CDR2 is SVGIG (reference sequence). The CDR3 runs 13 residues. The CDR3 spells CAWSGVGNTEAFF. The CDR3 coding sequence is TGTGCCTGGAGTGGGGTAGGGAACACTGAAGCTTTCTTT.

The chain employs TRBV18 and TRBJ2-7; maybe TRBD2 (5 bases). The CDR3 is 17 amino acids. Between the trimmed V and J ends, which lost 2 bases and 6 bases, there was a span of 23 bases. The germline CDR1 and CDR2 sequences are KGHSH and LQKENI. CDR3 amino acids: CASSPSGGARVPGEQYF. The CDR3 region has the DNA TGTGCCAGCTCACCAAGTGGCGGAGCGAGGGTTCCTGGCGAGCAGTACTTC. The full variable domain, in which reference TRBV18 and TRBJ2-7 provide the parts outside the CDR3, is NAGVMQNPRHLVRRRGQEARLRCSPMKGHSHVYWYRQLPEEGLKFMVYLQKENIIDESGMPKERFSAEFPKEGPSILRIQQVVRGDSAAYFCASSPSGGARVPGEQYFGPGTRLTVT.

This clone was counted a few times. The chain has TRBV25-1 and TRBJ1-2; D remains ambiguous. V was clipped by 6 bases and J by 5 bases, with 16 bases between them. Per the germline V gene, CDR1 is MGHDK and CDR2 is SYGVNS. This CDR3 has 14 amino acids. CDR3 residues: CASSRAGQRYGYTF. The CDR3, as DNA: TGTGCCAGCAGCCGGGCGGGTCAGAGATATGGCTACACCTTC.

The chain carries TRBV30 and TRBJ2-5; D is perhaps TRBD2 (6 bases). Germline CDR1 and CDR2: GTSNPN and SVGIG (reference sequence). The CDR3 spans 15 residues. V was cut by 0 bases and J by 4 bases, with 15 bases left in between. CDR3 DNA: TGTGCCTGGAGTGTAAAGGCTAGCGTGCCAGAGACCCAGTACTTC. The encoded protein is CAWSVKASVPETQYF.

The chain employs TRBV4-3 and TRBJ1-1, with a tentative D call TRBD1 (5 bases). The V gene's germline CDR1 is LGHNA and CDR2 YSLEER. V shed 0 bases and J shed 4 bases, with 21 bases lying between them. CDR3 length: 18 amino acids. The CDR3 region has the DNA TGCGCCAGCAGCCAAGATTGGGCAGGGAATACACGAAGCACTGAAGCTTTCTTT. This codes for CASSQDWAGNTRSTEAFF.

This chain joins TRBV20-1 and TRBJ1-2; D gene ambiguous. Germline CDR1 and CDR2: DFQATT and SNEGSKA (reference sequence). Between the trimmed V and J ends, which lost 5 bases and 7 bases, there was a span of 8 bases. The CDR3 is 10 amino acids. For the CDR3, the DNA is TGCAGTGCTGGCAAGGTTGGCTACACCTTC. Its translation is CSAGKVGYTF.

This clone was observed a handful of times. The chain carries TRBV6-5 and TRBJ1-3; D ambiguous. The germline gives CDR1 MNHEY, CDR2 SVGAGI. V gave up 0 bases and J gave up 0 bases, with 6 bases separating them. CDR3 length: 15 amino acids. CDR3 DNA: TGTGCCAGCAGTTACTCGTTGCACTCTGGAAACACCATATATTTT. Translating gives CASSYSLHSGNTIYF.

This clone appeared a few times. The chain uses TRBV6-6 and TRBJ1-1; 9 positions agree with TRBD1. There are 12 residues in the CDR3. Per germline, CDR1 MNHNY and CDR2 SVGAGI (reference sequence). J lost 7 bases, V lost 7 bases, and 4 bases had no gene match. The CDR3 region has the DNA TGTGCCAGCACCCCGACAGGGGGTGAAGCTTTCTTT. Its protein is CASTPTGGEAFF.

This clone was seen only a few times. The chain carries TRBV10-3 and TRBJ2-2; 7 nucleotides align to TRBD2. This CDR3 has 14 amino acids. The junction had 5 bases not matched to a gene; V was cut back by 3 bases and J by 7 bases. Germline lookup yields CDR1 ENHRY and CDR2 SYGVKD. The CDR3 protein is CAISDRERGGELFF. As DNA, the CDR3 is TGTGCCATCAGTGACCGGGAGCGGGGCGGGGAGCTGTTTTTT.

This clone was seen only a few times. This chain joins TRBV29-1 and TRBJ2-5, with D tentatively TRBD1 (5 bases). This CDR3 region has 14 residues. CDR1 is SQVTM, CDR2 ANQGSEA, per germline. V shed 6 bases and J shed 1 base, with 15 bases lying between them. The CDR3 DNA reads TGCAGCGTAGCAAGAAGGGGCCTCCAAGAGACCCAGTACTTC. Residues: CSVARRGLQETQYF.

V and J are TRBV7-2 and TRBJ1-5, with D possibly matching TRBD1 (5 bases). The CDR3 runs 13 residues. CDR1 SGHTA and CDR2 FQGNSA come from the germline V gene. V shed 1 base and J shed 9 bases, with 10 bases lying between them. The DNA for the CDR3 is TGTGCCAGCAGCTTAGACCCGCAGGGGCCCCAGCATTTT. This translates into CASSLDPQGPQHF.

This clone was found a few times. The chain links TRBV19 to TRBJ2-4; 9 nucleotides agree with TRBD1. Germline V gene sequence: CDR1 LNHDA, CDR2 SQIVND (reference sequence). The junction had 1 base not matched to a gene; V was cut back by 4 bases and J by 6 bases. The CDR3 is made up of 13 amino acids. CDR3 DNA: TGTGCCAGTAGTAAGGGACAGGGAAACATTCAGTACTTC. The encoded protein is CASSKGQGNIQYF. Full variable domain (remainder filled in from reference TRBV19 and TRBJ2-4): DGGITQSPKYLFRKEGQNVTLSCEQNLNHDAMYWYRQDPGQGLRLIYYSQIVNDFQKGDIAEGYSVSREKKESFPLTVTSAQKNPTAFYLCASSKGQGNIQYFGAGTRLSVL.

The chain recombines TRBV5-1 with TRBJ1-1; 11 positions agree with TRBD1. The CDR3 runs to 15 residues. Germline CDR1 reads SGHRS; CDR2 reads YFSETQ. The V segment lost 4 bases and the J segment 6 bases; nucleotides outside the gene matches: 8. CDR3 sequence reads: CASSIGQGASSEAFF. For the CDR3, the DNA is TGCGCCAGCAGCATCGGACAGGGGGCCAGCTCTGAAGCTTTCTTT.

The rearrangement uses TRBV6-1 and TRBJ1-1; D is undetermined. CDR1 MNHNS and CDR2 SASEGT come from the germline V gene. CDR3 length equals 12 residues. Deletions cut 6 bases from V and 1 base from J, with 6 bases between. The CDR3 region has the DNA TGTGCCAGCAGGGGATCGAACACTGAAGCTTTCTTT. Translated: CASRGSNTEAFF.

This clone was seen a few times. The chain links TRBV6-6 to TRBJ2-1; the D is unclear. Per germline, CDR1 MNHNY and CDR2 SVGAGI (reference sequence). The CDR3 has 12 residues. Trimming removed 6 bases at V and 8 bases at J, with 11 bases between. CDR3 in amino acids: CASRPPGDEQFF. CDR3 coding DNA: TGTGCCAGCAGACCACCAGGCGATGAGCAGTTCTTC.

V and J are TRBV2 and TRBJ2-7, with a tentative D call TRBD2 (5 bases). The CDR3 runs 13 residues. Germline V lookup: CDR1 SNHLY, CDR2 FYNNEI. The V end lost 4 bases, the J end lost 7 bases, and 14 bases lay between the germline ends. CDR3 loop: CASSAAPSGEQYF. The CDR3, as DNA: TGTGCCAGCAGTGCGGCACCGTCGGGAGAGCAGTACTTC.

In its sample, this clone was seen a few times. This chain connects TRBV4-2 to TRBJ1-1; 7 nucleotides agree with TRBD1. The germline V gene has CDR1 LGHNA and CDR2 YNFKEQ. The length of the CDR3 is 13 residues. The V gene end was trimmed by 3 bases and the J gene end by 7 bases; junction bases not matched to a gene: 5. CDR3 amino acids: CASSQLTGSEAFF. CDR3 coding DNA: TGTGCCAGCAGCCAGCTGACAGGGAGTGAAGCTTTCTTT.

This clone was observed a few times. V gene TRBV20-1 combines with J gene TRBJ2-5, with no clear D. This CDR3 region has 11 residues. Germline loops: CDR1 DFQATT, CDR2 SNEGSKA (reference sequence). The V end was cut by 5 bases, the J end by 6 bases, with 10 bases between. The CDR3 is CSASTPQTQYF. In DNA form, the CDR3 reads TGCAGTGCTTCGACACCTCAGACCCAGTACTTC.

This clone was seen a few times. The chain has TRBV30 and TRBJ1-2; no firm D call. The CDR3 runs to 15 residues. The V gene's germline CDR1 is GTSNPN and CDR2 SVGIG (reference sequence). V shed 2 bases and J shed 0 bases, with 13 bases lying between them. CDR3 region: CAWSYGPATNYGYTF. The CDR3 bases are TGTGCCTGGAGTTACGGGCCAGCGACTAACTATGGCTACACCTTC.

V is TRBV2 and J is TRBJ1-5, with TRBD1 as a possible D gene (6 bases). The CDR3 runs 13 residues. Trimming pared 8 bases from V and 0 bases from J, leaving 8 bases between. The germline CDR1 and CDR2 sequences are SNHLY and FYNNEI. This CDR3 is CASHRDSNQPQHF. CDR3 sequence (DNA): TGTGCCAGCCACAGGGATAGCAATCAGCCCCAGCATTTT. The full variable domain, with the rest looked up from reference TRBV2 and TRBJ1-5, is EPEVTQTPSHQVTQMGQEVILRCVPISNHLYFYWYRQILGQKVEFLVSFYNNEISEKSEIFDDQFSVERPDGSNFTLKIRSTKLEDSAMYFCASHRDSNQPQHFGDGTRLSIL.

The chain's CDR3 is CASGMNEKLFF. CDR3 bases: TGTGCCAGCGGGATGAATGAAAAACTGTTTTTT. The gene calls are TRBV25-1 and TRBJ1-4, with D uncertain. The ends were cut back, 8 bases at V and 5 bases at J, with 6 bases in the middle. Germline-derived CDR1 and CDR2 are MGHDK and SYGVNS. This CDR3 is 11 amino acids long.

V and J are TRBV6-5 and TRBJ1-2, with TRBD1 as a possible D gene (6 bases). Trimming removed 6 bases from V and 4 bases from J, with 9 bases in between. The CDR3 length is 12 residues. Per germline, CDR1 MNHEY and CDR2 SVGAGI. CDR3 sequence: CASRTGLYGYTF. The CDR3 DNA sequence: TGTGCCAGCAGGACAGGACTCTATGGCTACACCTTC.